This T cell receptor beta chain was profiled in a study of T cells in Graves' hyperthyroidism and ophthalmopathy. Uncontrolled infection, other autoimmune disease, pregnancy or lactation barred patients from enrollment. The diagnoses drew upon clinical symptoms, serum thyroxine and TRAb, thyroid ultrasound and orbital computed tomography. Germline-derived CDR1 and CDR2 are MGHDK and SYGVNS. The CDR3 covers 14 residues. V was shortened by 3 bases and J by 5 bases, with 11 bases between the two germline ends. Study-wide results and caveats: Blood samples included most of the expanded thyroid clonotypes exceeding 0.001. Ophthalmopathy, which appeared later, was predicted by the model a median 6.5 months before onset.

Researchers amplified the TCR beta CDR3 regions from RNA transcripts. The HTBI primer set served for first-round RT-PCR of the TCR CDR3. TCRdb recomputed calls from the multiplex PCR reads with MiXCR, one row per CDR3 protein. The sample shows approximately 700,000 distinct CDR3 sequences, just under 45% of them seen only once. In the case of this clonotype: The antigen is unknown.

The sample taken for sequencing was peripheral blood or thyroid tissue (not recorded which). The clonotype comes from an adult man with Graves' disease, either hyperthyroidism or ophthalmopathy (not recorded which). The genes are TRBV25-1 and TRBJ1-5; the D is unclear. The DNA of the CDR3 is TGTGCCAGCAGTGATGAGGACGGGGATCAGCCCCAGCATTTT. Translation: CASSDEDGDQPQHF.